Sequencing of this T cell receptor beta chain was carried out in a study of blood T cell repertoires in COVID-19. From germline, CDR1 is SGHRS and CDR2 YFSETQ. The CDR3 has 14 amino acids. V lost 4 bases to trimming and J lost 9 bases; unmatched junction nucleotides: 7. Here immunoSEQ multiplex PCR was the method, and the copy in TCRdb shows in-frame clones only, minus some. This table has around 280,000 clones, around 88% appearing once. The sample was PBMCs or T cells enriched from blood (not recorded which). The TCR comes from a woman aged 35 to 49 who had recovered from COVID-19. The J gene is TRBJ2-1, the V gene TRBV5-1, with 10 bases fitting TRBD2. The CDR3 DNA sequence: TGCGCCAGCAGCCCGTTAGCGGGAGGCGGTGAGCAGTTCTTC. This sequence encodes CASSPLAGGGEQFF.